The rows below give T cell receptor beta chains drawn from one sample of a study of vaccination effects on CD4 cells after COVID-19. These receptors have no known antigen. Sequenced by immunoSEQ multiplex PCR; TCRdb stores in-frame clones only, minus some. Of 25,000 to 30,000 clones listed, 70% to 75% are singletons. The source material was CD4+ T cells from PBMCs cultured with HCoV-229E spike peptides, sampled after COVID-19 vaccination. Every receptor here comes from a human donor who received a COVID-19 vaccine. The CDR3 runs from the conserved cysteine through the conserved F or W.

CDR3aa: CASSLGSFGSSGSRGTGELFF
j_gene: TRBJ2-2
len: 21
v_gene: TRBV13

CDR3aa: CASSLARTGGSNTEAFF
j_gene: TRBJ1-1
len: 17
v_gene: TRBV5-6

CDR3aa: CASSAGTGVGEQYF
j_gene: TRBJ2-7
len: 14
v_gene: TRBV5-1

CDR3aa: CAISAADSYNEQFF
j_gene: TRBJ2-1
len: 14
v_gene: TRBV6-5

CDR3aa: CSASALLAGNQETQYF
j_gene: TRBJ2-5
len: 16
v_gene: TRBV20-1

CDR3aa: CASSLDAAGGPGEQFF
j_gene: TRBJ2-1
len: 16
v_gene: TRBV11-2

CDR3aa: CASSRTFGSGGRGSYNEQFF
j_gene: TRBJ2-1
len: 20
v_gene: TRBV6-6

CDR3aa: CASRQNSNQPQHF
j_gene: TRBJ1-5
len: 13
v_gene: TRBV6-5

CDR3aa: CAISPNRDDAAYGYTF
j_gene: TRBJ1-2
len: 16
v_gene: TRBV10-3

CDR3aa: CASSHAGVPMEGYTF
j_gene: TRBJ1-2
len: 15
v_gene: TRBV7-9

CDR3aa: CASGRTGPTYEQYF
j_gene: TRBJ2-7
len: 14
v_gene: TRBV6-5

CDR3aa: CASSPLAGGSTDTQYF
j_gene: TRBJ2-3
len: 16
v_gene: TRBV5-1

CDR3aa: CASSTNPLGEQYF
j_gene: TRBJ2-7
len: 13
v_gene: TRBV12-3/TRBV12-4

CDR3aa: CASGTSGGTGELFF
j_gene: TRBJ2-2
len: 14
v_gene: TRBV19

CDR3aa: CASSLEFNEQFF
j_gene: TRBJ2-1
len: 12
v_gene: TRBV11-2

CDR3aa: CASSELQGNYNEQFF
j_gene: TRBJ2-1
len: 15
v_gene: TRBV2

CDR3aa: CAWSRGSDTGELFF
j_gene: TRBJ2-2
len: 14
v_gene: TRBV30

CDR3aa: CASSLEGVYEQYF
j_gene: TRBJ2-7
len: 13
v_gene: TRBV3-1/TRBV3-2

CDR3aa: CASRWDLATNEKLFF
j_gene: TRBJ1-4
len: 15
v_gene: TRBV5-1

CDR3aa: CSGLLSGTASTGELFF
j_gene: TRBJ2-2
len: 16
v_gene: TRBV29-1

CDR3aa: CASSEARGTDTQYF
j_gene: TRBJ2-3
len: 14
v_gene: TRBV2

CDR3aa: CASSPLPGNRGQTGELFF
j_gene: TRBJ2-2
len: 18
v_gene: TRBV18

CDR3aa: CASSPRQGGRNEQFF
j_gene: TRBJ2-1
len: 15
v_gene: TRBV3-1/TRBV3-2

CDR3aa: CSVEKAGDLAYEQYF
j_gene: TRBJ2-7
len: 15
v_gene: TRBV29-1

CDR3aa: CASSFGGLRTEAFF
j_gene: TRBJ1-1
len: 14
v_gene: TRBV5-4

CDR3aa: CAWSVRNGYTF
j_gene: TRBJ1-2
len: 11
v_gene: TRBV30

CDR3aa: CASSHRGQIPETQYF
j_gene: TRBJ2-5
len: 15
v_gene: TRBV14

CDR3aa: CASSPEWGRGYTEAFF
j_gene: TRBJ1-1
len: 16
v_gene: TRBV7-9

CDR3aa: CASSLNPGALSTDTQYF
j_gene: TRBJ2-3
len: 17
v_gene: TRBV5-4

CDR3aa: CASSGTGRTEAFF
j_gene: TRBJ1-1
len: 13
v_gene: TRBV10-1

CDR3aa: CAWSIGISNYGYTF
j_gene: TRBJ1-2
len: 14
v_gene: TRBV30

CDR3aa: CASSRRDRSVLYGYTF
j_gene: TRBJ1-2
len: 16
v_gene: TRBV6-6

CDR3aa: CASSLGQGAHYGYTF
j_gene: TRBJ1-2
len: 15
v_gene: TRBV5-1

CDR3aa: CANSYSGSAHAFF
j_gene: TRBJ1-1
len: 13
v_gene: TRBV6-5

CDR3aa: CASSFQGGTGELFF
j_gene: TRBJ2-2
len: 14
v_gene: TRBV27

CDR3aa: CASRLTPPGEKLFF
j_gene: TRBJ1-4
len: 14
v_gene: TRBV27

CDR3aa: CASSLAGGSIYYEQYF
j_gene: TRBJ2-7
len: 16
v_gene: TRBV5-8

CDR3aa: CASSLAQGADGYTF
j_gene: TRBJ1-2
len: 14
v_gene: TRBV6-2/TRBV6-3

CDR3aa: CASSLQGTAEAFF
j_gene: TRBJ1-1
len: 13
v_gene: TRBV6-6

CDR3aa: CASRGGGDGYTF
j_gene: TRBJ1-2
len: 12
v_gene: TRBV2

CDR3aa: CASSTAQGNSPLHF
j_gene: TRBJ1-6
len: 14
v_gene: TRBV6-5

CDR3aa: CAIRVGAENEQFF
j_gene: TRBJ2-1
len: 13
v_gene: TRBV10-3